One and the same sample provided the 22 T cell receptor beta chains below, sequenced in a study of blood T cell repertoires in COVID-19. Profiling relied on immunoSEQ multiplex PCR, and the TCRdb table lists in-frame clones only, not all of them. The sample holds about 240,000 clones, 87% seen once. Sequenced sample: peripheral blood. These TCRs come from a man aged 55 to 70 who had recovered from COVID-19.

CDR3 residues: CALGNNSPLHF. CDR3 nucleotide sequence: TGTGCCCTGGGCAATAATTCACCCCTCCACTTT. The chain joins TRBV2 to TRBJ1-6; D not certain. V was trimmed by 11 bases and J by 5 bases, leaving 7 bases between them. Per germline, CDR1 SNHLY and CDR2 FYNNEI. This CDR3 has 11 amino acids.

The chain carries TRBV15 and TRBJ2-1; possibly TRBD1 for D (6 bases). The CDR3 runs 15 residues. Germline CDR1 LNHNV, CDR2 YYDKDF (reference sequence). V was trimmed by 5 bases and J by 6 bases, leaving 17 bases between them. In DNA form, the CDR3 reads TGTGCCACCAGCCAGTACCCCGGCAGGGGCAATGAGCAGTTCTTC. The encoded protein is CATSQYPGRGNEQFF.

This clone was seen a single time. The chain links TRBV5-4 to TRBJ2-2; the match to TRBD1 covers 9 bases. The CDR3 loop spans 14 amino acids. V shed 6 bases and J 3 bases; nucleotides not matched to a gene: 3. Germline CDR1 and CDR2: SGHNT and YYREEE (reference sequence). CDR3 DNA: TGTGCCAGCAAGGGACAGGGAGACACCGGGGAGCTGTTTTTT. The encoded protein is CASKGQGDTGELFF.

This clone has a handful of counts. V gene TRBV5-1 combines with J gene TRBJ2-2; 8 bases match TRBD2. The CDR3 length is 16 residues. V trimming: 4 bases; J trimming: 0 bases; junction bases outside the gene matches: 5. Looked up from germline, CDR1 is SGHRS and CDR2 is YFSETQ. The DNA of the CDR3 is TGCGCCAGCAGCCCCGGGGGGGGAGCGAACACCGGGGAGCTGTTTTTT. It codes for CASSPGGGANTGELFF.

The chain links TRBV21-1 to TRBJ1-5; TRBD1 is taken as the D call from the table, unchecked against the DNA. TRBV21-1 is deemed a pseudogene. This CDR3 region has 17 residues. As DNA, the CDR3 is TGTGCCAGCAGCAAAAACGTCCTGGACAGGGCCGCCTTGCCCCAGCATTTT. Protein: CASSKNVLDRAALPQHF.

CDR3 protein: CASSVGSAQGAMDTQYF. The CDR3 bases are TGTGCCAGCAGCGTCGGTTCCGCGCAGGGGGCTATGGATACGCAGTATTTT. The chain is built from TRBV9 and TRBJ2-3, with 8 bases aligning to TRBD1. Trimming took 2 bases from V and 6 from J; bases not matched to a gene: 14. CDR1 is SGDLS, CDR2 YYNGEE, per germline. The CDR3 is 17 residues long.

This clone is a singleton in its sample. The chain has TRBV5-8 and TRBJ1-2; D is unresolved. The V gene lost 0 bases and the J gene lost 2 bases, with 2 bases spanning the gap. The CDR3 length is 12 residues. The germline V gene encodes CDR1 SGHTS and CDR2 YDEGEE. CDR3 region: CASSLVNYGYTF. In DNA form, the CDR3 reads TGTGCCAGCAGCTTGGTAAACTATGGCTACACCTTC.

The chain joins TRBV6-1 to TRBJ2-3; D remains ambiguous. Germline loops: CDR1 MNHNS, CDR2 SASEGT. This CDR3 is 18 amino acids long. V lost 2 bases to trimming and J lost 0 bases, with 18 bases between them. CDR3 sequence reads: CASSELVRFISSTDTQYF. CDR3 sequence (DNA): TGTGCCAGCAGTGAATTGGTCAGATTCATATCTAGCACAGATACGCAGTATTTT.

The gene calls are TRBV12-5 and TRBJ1-5; no clear D gene. V gave up 5 bases and J gave up 10 bases, with 9 bases separating them. The CDR3 spans 11 residues. From germline, CDR1 is LGHNT and CDR2 FRNRAP. As DNA, the CDR3 is TGTGCTAGTGGTCCCTTTGTCCCCCAGCATTTT. The encoded protein is CASGPFVPQHF.

The genes are TRBV2 and TRBJ1-5; 8 bases align to TRBD1. The ends lost 5 bases at V and 0 bases at J; junction bases unmatched: 3. CDR3 length: 15 amino acids. Germline V gene lookup returns CDR1 SNHLY and CDR2 FYNNEI. The CDR3 protein is CASSPDRDSNQPQHF. In nucleotides, the CDR3 is TGTGCCAGCAGTCCGGACAGGGATAGCAATCAGCCCCAGCATTTT.

The chain has TRBV18 and TRBJ2-1; D may be TRBD2 (7 bases). V gave up 0 bases and J gave up 1 base, with 22 bases separating them. The CDR3 sequence is 20 residues long. In germline, CDR1 is KGHSH, CDR2 LQKENI. The CDR3 reads CASSPPAGAPTRRSYNEQFF. In DNA form, the CDR3 reads TGTGCCAGCTCACCACCGGCGGGGGCCCCTACTAGACGGTCCTACAATGAGCAGTTCTTC.

The V call is TRBV12-5, the J call TRBJ1-5; TRBD1 aligns across 7 bases. Trimming cost V 0 bases and J 3 bases; bases outside gene matches: 2. The CDR3 covers 15 residues. Germline V gives CDR1 LGHNT, CDR2 FRNRAP. This CDR3 is CASGLVDRDNQPQHF. The CDR3 DNA is TGTGCTAGTGGTTTGGTAGACAGGGACAATCAGCCCCAGCATTTT.

There are a few counts of this clone. The chain links TRBV5-1 to TRBJ1-6; TRBD1 matches at 9 bases. With V trimmed by 4 bases and J by 5 bases, 10 bases remained unmatched. Germline-derived CDR1 and CDR2 are SGHRS and YFSETQ. The CDR3 sequence is 17 residues long. The CDR3 protein is CASSAPQTGGNNSPLHF. The CDR3 nucleotides are TGCGCCAGCAGCGCACCACAGACAGGGGGGAATAATTCACCCCTCCACTTT.

A few counts support this clone. The chain joins TRBV19 to TRBJ2-7; D uncertain. The germline CDR1 and CDR2 sequences are LNHDA and SQIVND (reference sequence). This CDR3 region has 12 residues. Trimming removed 1 base from V and 3 bases from J, with 4 bases in between. The CDR3 region is CASSIVGYEQYF. The CDR3 region has the DNA TGTGCCAGTAGTATAGTCGGCTACGAGCAGTACTTC.

The chain's CDR3 is CSASHRMDEKLFF. The DNA for the CDR3 is TGCAGTGCTAGTCACAGGATGGATGAAAAACTGTTTTTT. The chain is built from TRBV20-1 and TRBJ1-4; D possibly corresponds to TRBD1 (5 bases). The V gene's germline CDR1 is DFQATT and CDR2 SNEGSKA (reference sequence). V dropped 3 bases and J dropped 6 bases, with 11 bases sitting between them. The CDR3 is 13 amino acids.

The chain combines TRBV19 with TRBJ2-7, with TRBD1 matching over 8 bases. Germline V gene sequence: CDR1 LNHDA, CDR2 SQIVND (reference sequence). The CDR3 spans 17 residues. J lost 1 base, V lost 5 bases, and 13 bases had no gene match. The CDR3 protein is CASSSGTGFLRSYEQYV. The DNA for the CDR3 is TGTGCCAGTAGTTCCGGGACAGGTTTTTTGAGGTCCTACGAGCAGTACGTC.

The chain employs TRBV21-1 and TRBJ2-3; whether TRBD1, the table's D call, matches the DNA was not checked. TRBV21-1 is a listed pseudogene. CDR3 length equals 23 residues. The DNA of the CDR3 is TGTGCCAGCAGCAAAGGGTTCGAAAGGGTGACAGGGAGAGAATCTTATGGGACAGATACGCAGTATTTT. Translated, it gives CASSKGFERVTGRESYGTDTQYF.

The chain couples TRBV5-5 to TRBJ2-7; 8 bases map to TRBD1. Germline V gene lookup returns CDR1 SGHKS and CDR2 YYEKEE (reference sequence). V was pared by 4 bases and J by 2 bases, with 2 bases of the junction left unmatched. The CDR3 runs to 13 residues. CDR3 sequence: CASSLRGPYEQYV. Written as DNA, the CDR3 is TGTGCCAGCAGCCTCAGGGGGCCCTACGAGCAGTACGTC.

The chain uses TRBV6-5 and TRBJ1-5; 7 nucleotides agree with TRBD1. Germline V gene lookup returns CDR1 MNHEY and CDR2 SVGAGI. V lost 6 bases and J lost 4; bases outside the gene matches: 6. The CDR3 runs to 14 residues. This CDR3 is CASRDQTGNQPQHF. The CDR3 DNA reads as TGTGCCAGCAGGGACCAGACAGGGAATCAGCCCCAGCATTTT.

The rearrangement links TRBV4-2 to TRBJ2-7; no reliable D call. This CDR3 has 15 amino acids. Germline-derived CDR1 and CDR2 are LGHNA and YNFKEQ. V lost 5 bases and J lost 3, with 17 bases in between. This CDR3 reads CASSFQTAISYEQYF. The DNA of the CDR3 is TGTGCCAGCAGCTTCCAGACTGCTATTAGCTACGAGCAGTACTTC.

The chain combines TRBV5-4 with TRBJ2-3; D perhaps matches TRBD2 (6 bases). V was cut by 0 bases and J by 8 bases, with 13 bases left in between. This CDR3 has 14 residues. Germline CDR1 reads SGHNT; CDR2 reads YYREEE (reference sequence). In DNA, the CDR3 is TGTGCCAGCAGCTTGGATTTTGGGACTGGTACGCAGTATTTT. Translation: CASSLDFGTGTQYF.

This clone was observed once. The rearrangement joins TRBV6-5 to TRBJ2-6, with 8 bases aligning to TRBD1. Trimming at V came to 6 bases and at J to 4 bases, leaving 5 bases not matched to a gene. This CDR3 has 15 residues. Germline CDR1 reads MNHEY; CDR2 reads SVGAGI. CDR3 amino acids: CASSRTGMGANVLTF. The CDR3 DNA sequence: TGTGCCAGCAGCCGGACAGGGATGGGGGCCAACGTCCTGACTTTC.